Listed here are 9 T cell receptor beta chains from one sample, sequenced in a study of regulatory T cells in long-lasting Graves disease. The TCR beta library used iRepertoire HTBI primers with Arm-PCR amplification of CDR3. A single record per CDR3 protein comes from TCRdb applying MiXCR to the multiplex PCR reads. This repertoire shows 350,000 to 450,000 distinct CDR3 sequences, approximately 25% found once; its top ten account for 28%. Time point here: persistent/refractory GD, antithyroid drugs over 5 years with positive TRAb. PBMC-extracted RNA yielded the TCR library. Specimen: peripheral blood mononuclear cells (PBMCs), collected when the disease was refractory, from a patient treated with antithyroid drugs. These receptors were obtained from a woman aged 40 to 55 with Graves disease.

This clonotype has ten or more counts. The V and J genes are TRBV20-1 and TRBJ2-5; 8 nucleotides line up with TRBD1. The germline V gene encodes CDR1 DFQATT and CDR2 SNEGSKA (reference sequence). Germline trimming cut 3 bases from V and 2 bases from J; bases unmatched to any gene: 5. This CDR3 region has 14 residues. The CDR3 DNA follows: TGCAGTGCTAGGGGCGGGACAGGTCAAGAGACCCAGTACTTC. Protein: CSARGGTGQETQYF.

This clonotype was seen more than once but under ten times. This chain links TRBV15 with TRBJ2-7; 8 nucleotides align to TRBD1. Germline V CDR1 and CDR2: LNHNV, YYDKDF (reference sequence). The J segment lost 4 bases and the V segment lost 3 bases, leaving 8 bases of the junction unmatched. The length of the CDR3 is 15 residues. CDR3 loop: CATSRWGDRRYEQYF. In DNA form, the CDR3 reads TGTGCCACCAGCAGGTGGGGGGACAGGCGGTACGAGCAGTACTTC.

This clonotype has at least ten counts. This chain connects TRBV28 to TRBJ1-5, with TRBD1 as a possible D gene (5 bases). Germline loops: CDR1 MDHEN, CDR2 SYDVKM. The CDR3 covers 17 residues. Trimming pared 4 bases from V and 7 bases from J, leaving 23 bases between. This CDR3 is CASSSIIVYQGRQPQHF. CDR3 sequence (DNA): TGTGCCAGCAGTTCGATCATTGTTTACCAGGGAAGACAGCCCCAGCATTTT.

The sample holds many counts of this clonotype. The chain combines TRBV7-2 with TRBJ1-4; unclear D gene. Trimming pared 0 bases from V and 6 bases from J, leaving 8 bases between. Per the germline V gene, CDR1 is SGHTA and CDR2 is FQGNSA. The CDR3 is made up of 14 amino acids. The DNA of the CDR3 is TGTGCCAGCAGCTTAGCAGGGTACGATGAAAAACTGTTTTTT. It encodes CASSLAGYDEKLFF.

The sample holds many counts of this clonotype. The chain uses TRBV20-1 and TRBJ2-7; D possibly corresponds to TRBD1 (5 bases). The germline gives CDR1 DFQATT, CDR2 SNEGSKA (reference sequence). The V end was cut by 4 bases, the J end by 2 bases, with 12 bases between. There are 13 residues in the CDR3. Here the CDR3 reads CSAKGSGTYEQYF. CDR3 DNA: TGCAGTGCTAAGGGGTCAGGGACCTACGAGCAGTACTTC.

This clonotype was detected many times. This chain joins TRBV28 and TRBJ1-1; 8 bases align to TRBD1. Germline CDR1 and CDR2: MDHEN and SYDVKM. The CDR3 totals 14 residues. The J segment lost 0 bases and the V segment lost 6 bases, leaving 3 bases of the junction unmatched. The CDR3 loop reads CASSSDRVNTEAFF. CDR3 DNA: TGTGCCAGCAGCTCGGACAGGGTGAACACTGAAGCTTTCTTT.

About this clonotype itself: This is likely a read error, given that the CDR3 carries no conserved phenylalanine or tryptophan at its end. The chain joins TRBV6-1 to TRBJ1-1, with D maybe TRBD1 (5 bases). V shed 5 bases and J shed 0 bases, with 7 bases lying between them. CDR1 is MNHNS and CDR2 is SASEGT in the germline V gene. The CDR3 is 13 residues long. The DNA for the CDR3 is TGTGCCAGCAGTAGGGGCATGAACACTGAAGCTTTCCTT. This gives the protein CASSRGMNTEAFL.

J is TRBJ2-7 and V is TRBV20-1; D call uncertain. Germline loops: CDR1 DFQATT, CDR2 SNEGSKA (reference sequence). The CDR3 has 14 residues. The germline V and J ends were trimmed by 0 bases and 7 bases, with 16 bases remaining between them. The CDR3 here is CSARDYPALREQYF. CDR3 bases: TGCAGTGCTAGAGATTATCCTGCTTTGAGAGAGCAGTACTTC.

This clonotype came up many times. The chain recombines TRBV28 with TRBJ1-1, with 9 bases aligning to TRBD1. V lost 5 bases, J lost 3 bases, and 4 bases stayed unmatched. Germline V lookup: CDR1 MDHEN, CDR2 SYDVKM. The CDR3 runs 14 residues. As DNA, the CDR3 is TGTGCCAGCAGTGACAGGGGGGGGTACACTGAAGCTTTCTTT. Protein sequence: CASSDRGGYTEAFF.